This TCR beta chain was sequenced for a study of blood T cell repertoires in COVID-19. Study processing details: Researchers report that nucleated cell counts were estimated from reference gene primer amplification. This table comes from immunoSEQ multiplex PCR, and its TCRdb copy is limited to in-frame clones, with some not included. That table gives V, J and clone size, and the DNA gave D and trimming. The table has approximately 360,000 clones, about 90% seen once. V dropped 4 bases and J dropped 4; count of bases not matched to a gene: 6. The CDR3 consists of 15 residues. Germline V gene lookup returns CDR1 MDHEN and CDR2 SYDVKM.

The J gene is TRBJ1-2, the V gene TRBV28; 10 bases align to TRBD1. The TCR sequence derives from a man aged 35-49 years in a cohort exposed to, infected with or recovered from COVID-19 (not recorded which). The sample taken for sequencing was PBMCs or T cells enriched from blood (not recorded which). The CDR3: CASSSTGTGVYGYTF. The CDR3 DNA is TGTGCCAGCAGTTCCACCGGGACAGGGGTCTATGGCTACACCTTC.